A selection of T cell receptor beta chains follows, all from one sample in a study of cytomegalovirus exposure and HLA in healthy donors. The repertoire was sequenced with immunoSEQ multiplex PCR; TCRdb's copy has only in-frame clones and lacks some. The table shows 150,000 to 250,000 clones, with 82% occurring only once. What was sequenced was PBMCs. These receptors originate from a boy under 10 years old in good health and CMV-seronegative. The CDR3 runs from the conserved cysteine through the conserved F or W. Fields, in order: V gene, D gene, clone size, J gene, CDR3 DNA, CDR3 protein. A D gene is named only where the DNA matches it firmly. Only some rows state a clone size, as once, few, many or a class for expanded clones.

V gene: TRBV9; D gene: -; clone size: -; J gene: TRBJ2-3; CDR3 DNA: TGTGCCAGCAGCCCCCGCTGGACTGTAGATACGCAGTATTTT; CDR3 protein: CASSPRWTVDTQYF
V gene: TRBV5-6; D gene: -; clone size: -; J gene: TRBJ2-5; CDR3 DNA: TGTGCCAGCAGCTTGGTTAGCCAAGAGACCCAGTACTTC; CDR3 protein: CASSLVSQETQYF
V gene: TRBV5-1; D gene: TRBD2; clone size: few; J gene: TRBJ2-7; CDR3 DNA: TGCGCCAGCAGCTTGGGGGACTACCCCTACGAGCAGTACTTC; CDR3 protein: CASSLGDYPYEQYF
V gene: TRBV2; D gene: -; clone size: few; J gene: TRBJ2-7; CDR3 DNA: TGTGCCAGTTACACGACAGCCAAGTACGAGCAGTACTTC; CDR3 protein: CASYTTAKYEQYF
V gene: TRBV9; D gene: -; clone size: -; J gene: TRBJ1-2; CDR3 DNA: TGTGCCAGCAGCGGGTTGAGAGTCCAGCAGGTTGGCTACACCTTC; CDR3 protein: CASSGLRVQQVGYTF
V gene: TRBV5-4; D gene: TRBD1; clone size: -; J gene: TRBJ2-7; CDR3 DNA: TGTGCCAGCAGCACCCAGCCGGGACAGCAATACGAGCAGTACTTC; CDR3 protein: CASSTQPGQQYEQYF
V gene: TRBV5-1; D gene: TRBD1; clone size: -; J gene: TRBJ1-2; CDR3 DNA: TGCGCCAGCAGCCGTGGGACAGGGAATGGCTACACCTTC; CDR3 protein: CASSRGTGNGYTF
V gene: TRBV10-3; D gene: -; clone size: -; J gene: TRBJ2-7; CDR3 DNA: TGTGCCATCAACCGAGGGGACTTGGCACTAACCTACGAGCAGTACTTC; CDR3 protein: CAINRGDLALTYEQYF
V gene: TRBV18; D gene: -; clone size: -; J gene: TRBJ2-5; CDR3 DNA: TGTGCCAGCTCACCAGCGGCAGGGTACCAAGAGACCCAGTACTTC; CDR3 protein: CASSPAAGYQETQYF
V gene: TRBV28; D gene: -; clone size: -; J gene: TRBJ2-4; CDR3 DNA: TGTGCCAGCAGTAATCCCAGGGGTTTGGGCATTCAGTACTTC; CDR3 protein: CASSNPRGLGIQYF
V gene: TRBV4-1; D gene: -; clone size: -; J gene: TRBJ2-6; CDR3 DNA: TGCGCCAGCAGCCAAGACAGGGTCGGGGCCAACGTCCTGACTTTC; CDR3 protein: CASSQDRVGANVLTF
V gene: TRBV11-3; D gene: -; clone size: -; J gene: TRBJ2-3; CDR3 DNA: TGTGCCAGCAGCTTAGTAGCGGCAGATACGCAGTATTTT; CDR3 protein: CASSLVAADTQYF
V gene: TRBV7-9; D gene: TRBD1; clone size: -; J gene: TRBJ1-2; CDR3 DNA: TGTGCCAGCAGCTTATTACCGGGACAGGGGGCGGCCGGCTACACCTTC; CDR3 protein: CASSLLPGQGAAGYTF
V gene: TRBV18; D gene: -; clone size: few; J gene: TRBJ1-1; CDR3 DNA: TGTGCCAGCTCACCGCGGGAGCCGGACGGTTACACTGAAGCTTTCTTT; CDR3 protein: CASSPREPDGYTEAFF
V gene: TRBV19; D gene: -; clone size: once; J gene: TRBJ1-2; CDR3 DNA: TGTGCCAGTAGTATAGGGACAGCTAACTATGGCTACACCTTC; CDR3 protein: CASSIGTANYGYTF
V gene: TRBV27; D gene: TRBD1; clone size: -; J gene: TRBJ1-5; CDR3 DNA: TGTGCCAGCAGAACCGACAGGGATGACAATCAGCCCCAGCATTTT; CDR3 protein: CASRTDRDDNQPQHF
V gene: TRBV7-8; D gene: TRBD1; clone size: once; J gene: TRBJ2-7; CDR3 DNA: TGTGCCAGCAGCCGGGACAGGGGCTACGAGCAGTACTTC; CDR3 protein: CASSRDRGYEQYF
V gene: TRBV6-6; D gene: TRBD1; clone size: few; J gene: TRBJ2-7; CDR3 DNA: TGTGCCAGCAGTTACTCGAACAGGGGATCCTACGAGCAGTACTTC; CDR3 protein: CASSYSNRGSYEQYF
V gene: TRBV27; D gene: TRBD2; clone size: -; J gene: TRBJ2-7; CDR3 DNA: TGTGCAAGCGGGGCGGAATCCTACGAGCAGTACTTC; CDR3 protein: CASGAESYEQYF
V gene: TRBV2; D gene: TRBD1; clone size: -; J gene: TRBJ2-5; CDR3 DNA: TGTGCCAGCAGTGAACCGACAGGGCATGTGACCCAGTACTTC; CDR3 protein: CASSEPTGHVTQYF
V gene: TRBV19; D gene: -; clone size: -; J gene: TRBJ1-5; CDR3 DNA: TGTGCCAGTAGTCCGCTCGGGGGACTCAAGAATCAGCCCCAGCATTTT; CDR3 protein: CASSPLGGLKNQPQHF
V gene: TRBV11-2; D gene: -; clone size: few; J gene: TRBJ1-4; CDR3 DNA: TGTGCCAGCAGCCCACCCGGGGGGGTTAATGAAAAACTGTTTTTT; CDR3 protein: CASSPPGGVNEKLFF
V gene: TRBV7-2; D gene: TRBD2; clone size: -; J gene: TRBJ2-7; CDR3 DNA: TGTGCCAGCAGCCGTCTAGCGGGGGTCGTCTACGAGCAGTACTTC; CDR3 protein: CASSRLAGVVYEQYF
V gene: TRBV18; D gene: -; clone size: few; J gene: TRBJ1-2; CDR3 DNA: TGTGCCAGCTCACCACAGGACAGCTCTAACTATGGCTACACCTTC; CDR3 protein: CASSPQDSSNYGYTF
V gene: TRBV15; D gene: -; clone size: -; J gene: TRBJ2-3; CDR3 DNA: TGTGCCACCAGCTTCCGACTAGACCCCAGCACAGATACGCAGTATTTT; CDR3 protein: CATSFRLDPSTDTQYF
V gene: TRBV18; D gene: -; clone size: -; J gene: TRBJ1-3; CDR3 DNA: TGTGCCAGCTCACCCGCGGGGAGCGTCTCTGGAAACACCATATATTTT; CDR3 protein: CASSPAGSVSGNTIYF
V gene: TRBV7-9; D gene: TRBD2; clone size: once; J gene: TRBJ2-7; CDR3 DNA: TGTGCCAGCAGCCCAGGAGGCTGGCGGGGGAGGTCCTACGAGCAGTACTTC; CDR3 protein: CASSPGGWRGRSYEQYF
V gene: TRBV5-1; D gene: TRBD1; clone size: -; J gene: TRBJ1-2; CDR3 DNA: TGCGCCAGCAGCTGGCGGACAGGGGACCGTGGCTACACCTTC; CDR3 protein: CASSWRTGDRGYTF
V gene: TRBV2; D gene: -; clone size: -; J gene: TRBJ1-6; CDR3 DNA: TGTGCCAGCATACCGGACCCGGGGAACTCACCCCTCCACTTT; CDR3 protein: CASIPDPGNSPLHF
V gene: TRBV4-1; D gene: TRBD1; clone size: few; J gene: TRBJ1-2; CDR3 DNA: TGCGCCAGCAGCCAAGCCGGGACAGACATCATTGGCTACACCTTC; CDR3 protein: CASSQAGTDIIGYTF
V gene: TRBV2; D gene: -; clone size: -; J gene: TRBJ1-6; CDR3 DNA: TGTGCCAGCAGTGGCCCACTAATAAATTCACCCCTCCACTTT; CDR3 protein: CASSGPLINSPLHF
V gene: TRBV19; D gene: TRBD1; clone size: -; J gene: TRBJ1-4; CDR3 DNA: TGTGCCAGTACGGGACAGCCTTGGGCTAATGAAAAACTGTTTTTT; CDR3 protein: CASTGQPWANEKLFF
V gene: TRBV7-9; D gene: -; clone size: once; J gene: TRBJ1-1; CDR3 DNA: TGTGCCAGCAGCTTAGCGCCTCCAGAAGAAGCTTTCTTT; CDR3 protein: CASSLAPPEEAFF
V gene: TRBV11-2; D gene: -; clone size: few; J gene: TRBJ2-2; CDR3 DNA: TGTGCCAGCAGCTTAGAGCTAGCGAACACCGGGGAGCTGTTTTTT; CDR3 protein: CASSLELANTGELFF
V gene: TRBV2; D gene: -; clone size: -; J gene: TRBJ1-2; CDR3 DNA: TGTGCCAGCAGTGTTGAAGTACAGATTTATGGCTACACCTTC; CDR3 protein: CASSVEVQIYGYTF
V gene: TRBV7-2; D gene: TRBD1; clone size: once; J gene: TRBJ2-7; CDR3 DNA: TGTGCCAGCAGCTTAGCGGGGACAGTGGTCTTC; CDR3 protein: CASSLAGTVVF
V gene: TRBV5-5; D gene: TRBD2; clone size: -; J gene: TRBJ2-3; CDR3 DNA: TGTGCCAGCAGCCTTTTAGCGGGGGAAACAGATACGCAGTATTTT; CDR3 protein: CASSLLAGETDTQYF
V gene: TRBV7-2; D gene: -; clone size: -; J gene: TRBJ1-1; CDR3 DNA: TGTGCCAGCAGCATGCGCCCGGAGGTGACTGAAGCTTTCTTT; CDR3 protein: CASSMRPEVTEAFF
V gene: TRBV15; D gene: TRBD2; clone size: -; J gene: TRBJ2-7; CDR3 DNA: TGTGCCACCAGCGATAGCGGGGGGGCATTATACGAGCAGTACTTC; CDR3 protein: CATSDSGGALYEQYF
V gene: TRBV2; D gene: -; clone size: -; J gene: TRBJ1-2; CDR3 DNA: TGTGCCAGCAAGACAGGCGTTCCCACAGCTACCTACACCTTC; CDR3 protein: CASKTGVPTATYTF
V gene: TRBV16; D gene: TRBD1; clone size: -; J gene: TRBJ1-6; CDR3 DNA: TGTGCCAGCAGCCAAAGGCGACAGGGAAGTGGGTCCTATAATTCACCCCTCCACTTT; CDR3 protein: CASSQRRQGSGSYNSPLHF
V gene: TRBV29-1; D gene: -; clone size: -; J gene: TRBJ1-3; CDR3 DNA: TGCAGCGTGCAGGCTGGAAACACCATATATTTT; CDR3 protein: CSVQAGNTIYF
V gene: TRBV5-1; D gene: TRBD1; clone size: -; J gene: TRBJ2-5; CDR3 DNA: TGCGCCAGCAGCTTGGAAGGGGGGACAGGGCTCGGGGAGACCCAGTACTTC; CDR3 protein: CASSLEGGTGLGETQYF
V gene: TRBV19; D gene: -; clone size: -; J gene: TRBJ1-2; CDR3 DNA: TGTAGTAAGGCGGGGGGATATGGCTACACCTTC; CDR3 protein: CSKAGGYGYTF
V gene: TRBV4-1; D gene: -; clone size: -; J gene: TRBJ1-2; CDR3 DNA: TGCGCCAGCAGCCCGGGGACTCGAGAAGGCTACACCTTC; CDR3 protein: CASSPGTREGYTF
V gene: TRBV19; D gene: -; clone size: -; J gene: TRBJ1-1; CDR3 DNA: TGTGCCAGTAGTAGTGTCCTTAACACTGAAGCTTTCTTT; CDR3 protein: CASSSVLNTEAFF
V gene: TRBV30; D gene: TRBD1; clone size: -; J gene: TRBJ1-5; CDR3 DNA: TGTGCCTGGATGACGACAGGGGGCAGCGGTCAGCCCCAGCATTTT; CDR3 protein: CAWMTTGGSGQPQHF
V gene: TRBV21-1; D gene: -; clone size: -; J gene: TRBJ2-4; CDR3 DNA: TGTGCCAGCAGCAGACTTATTAACACGGTCAAAAACATTCAGTACTTC; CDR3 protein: CASSRLINTVKNIQYF
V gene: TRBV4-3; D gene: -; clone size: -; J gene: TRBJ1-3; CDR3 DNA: TGCGCCAGCAGCCAGGACACAGGAAACACCATATATTTT; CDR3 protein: CASSQDTGNTIYF
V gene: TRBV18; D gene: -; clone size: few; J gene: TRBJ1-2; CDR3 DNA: TGTGCCAGCTCACCTAACAGGCAGAGCTATGGCTACACCTTC; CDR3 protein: CASSPNRQSYGYTF
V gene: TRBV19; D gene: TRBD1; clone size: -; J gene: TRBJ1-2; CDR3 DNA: TGTGCCAGTAGACCATGGGACAGGGAGGATGGCTACACCTTC; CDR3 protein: CASRPWDREDGYTF
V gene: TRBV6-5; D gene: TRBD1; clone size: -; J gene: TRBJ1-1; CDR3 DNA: TGTGCCAGCAGTTACACAGGGGGCAACACTGAAGCTTTCTTT; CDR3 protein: CASSYTGGNTEAFF
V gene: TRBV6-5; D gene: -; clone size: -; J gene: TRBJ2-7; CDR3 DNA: TGTGCCAGCAGTCACCGGGCCCCCGGGGGGCAGTACTTC; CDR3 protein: CASSHRAPGGQYF
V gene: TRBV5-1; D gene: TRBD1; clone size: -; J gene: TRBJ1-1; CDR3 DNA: TGCGCCAGCGGGACAGGGGCGTCCACTGAAGCTTTCTTT; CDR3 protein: CASGTGASTEAFF
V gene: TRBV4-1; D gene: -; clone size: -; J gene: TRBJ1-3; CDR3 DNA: TGCGCCAGCAGCCACGGCGGCCGATCTGGAAACACCATATATTTT; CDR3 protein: CASSHGGRSGNTIYF
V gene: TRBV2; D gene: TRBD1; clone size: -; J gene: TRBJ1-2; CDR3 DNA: TGTGCCAGCAGTGTAGGTTCAGGGGGCGCTTCGGGCTACACCTTC; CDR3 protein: CASSVGSGGASGYTF
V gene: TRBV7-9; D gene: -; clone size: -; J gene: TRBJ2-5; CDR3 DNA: TGTGCCAGCAGCTTAGGGGGCACGCCGGCAGAGACCCAGTACTTC; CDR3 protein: CASSLGGTPAETQYF
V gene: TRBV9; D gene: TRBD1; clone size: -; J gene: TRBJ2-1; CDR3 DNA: TGTGCCAGCAGCGTAGCTGGGACAGGGGGCTACAATGAGCAGTTCTTC; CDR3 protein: CASSVAGTGGYNEQFF
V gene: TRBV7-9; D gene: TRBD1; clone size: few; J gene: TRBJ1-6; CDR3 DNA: TGTGCCAGCAGCGCCAAGACAGGGCTGGGTTCACCCCTCCACTTT; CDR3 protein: CASSAKTGLGSPLHF